A selection of T cell receptor beta chains follows, all from one sample in a study of shared clonotypes between healthy human individuals. Repertoires were generated with immunoSEQ multiplex PCR, while TCRdb's copy carries only in-frame clones and drops some. The sample carries roughly 660,000 clones, 90% recorded once. The sequencing input was memory CD8+ T cells from PBMCs. All receptors derive from a man aged 18 to 29 in good health. Some clones in this sample may be carry-over from other donors' samples. CDR3s include the opening cysteine and the closing phenylalanine or tryptophan. The D gene is left open where the match is weak. Not all rows give a size; the values are once, few, many and, for expanded clones, a class.

clone size: .
D gene: .
V gene: TRBV4-3
J gene: TRBJ1-5
CDR3 protein: CASSQDGRADNQPQHF
CDR3 DNA: TGCGCCAGCAGCCAAGACGGACGCGCTGATAATCAGCCCCAGCATTTT

clone size: .
D gene: .
V gene: TRBV6-1
J gene: TRBJ1-6
CDR3 protein: CASSEGYSYNSPLHF
CDR3 DNA: TGTGCCAGCAGTGAAGGGTACAGCTATAATTCACCCCTCCACTTT

clone size: .
D gene: .
V gene: TRBV4-2
J gene: TRBJ2-1
CDR3 protein: CASSQPADSYNEQFF
CDR3 DNA: TGTGCCAGCAGCCAGCCAGCGGACTCCTACAATGAGCAGTTCTTC

clone size: .
D gene: TRBD1
V gene: TRBV29-1
J gene: TRBJ2-5
CDR3 protein: CSVETGQGEETQYF
CDR3 DNA: TGCAGCGTTGAAACCGGACAGGGAGAGGAGACCCAGTACTTC

clone size: .
D gene: .
V gene: TRBV4-1
J gene: TRBJ2-7
CDR3 protein: CASSREPSADRYEQYF
CDR3 DNA: TGCGCCAGCAGCCGGGAACCTTCGGCGGACCGGTACGAGCAGTACTTC

clone size: .
D gene: TRBD1
V gene: TRBV7-8
J gene: TRBJ2-7
CDR3 protein: CASNNRDSYEQYF
CDR3 DNA: TGTGCCAGCAACAACCGGGACAGCTACGAGCAGTACTTC

clone size: .
D gene: .
V gene: TRBV30
J gene: TRBJ1-1
CDR3 protein: CAWRQGWSTEAFF
CDR3 DNA: TGTGCCTGGAGGCAGGGGTGGAGCACTGAAGCTTTCTTT

clone size: .
D gene: TRBD2
V gene: TRBV5-1
J gene: TRBJ2-7
CDR3 protein: CASSSGTSVNEQYF
CDR3 DNA: TGCGCCAGCAGCTCTGGGACTAGCGTCAACGAGCAGTACTTC

clone size: .
D gene: .
V gene: TRBV11-1
J gene: TRBJ2-3
CDR3 protein: CASSPWITDTQYF
CDR3 DNA: TGTGCCAGCAGCCCCTGGATCACAGATACGCAGTATTTT

clone size: .
D gene: .
V gene: TRBV14
J gene: TRBJ2-7
CDR3 protein: CASSLSFYEQYF
CDR3 DNA: TGTGCCAGCAGCCTGTCCTTCTACGAGCAGTACTTC

clone size: once
D gene: .
V gene: TRBV9
J gene: TRBJ2-7
CDR3 protein: CASSVVGRPVDEQYF
CDR3 DNA: TGTGCCAGCAGCGTTGTGGGACGCCCGGTCGACGAGCAGTACTTC

clone size: .
D gene: .
V gene: TRBV7-9
J gene: TRBJ2-5
CDR3 protein: CASSSFQDGLETQYF
CDR3 DNA: TGTGCCAGCAGTTCATTCCAGGACGGGTTGGAGACCCAGTACTTC

clone size: .
D gene: TRBD1
V gene: TRBV5-4
J gene: TRBJ2-7
CDR3 protein: CASSQQTGTGGREQYF
CDR3 DNA: TGTGCCAGCAGCCAGCAAACCGGGACAGGGGGCCGCGAGCAGTACTTC

clone size: .
D gene: .
V gene: TRBV4-2
J gene: TRBJ1-1
CDR3 protein: CASSLGQRAFF
CDR3 DNA: TGTGCCAGCAGCCTCGGACAGCGAGCTTTCTTT

clone size: .
D gene: .
V gene: TRBV27
J gene: TRBJ2-5
CDR3 protein: CASSSHHRAYWETQYF
CDR3 DNA: TGTGCCAGCAGTTCGCACCACAGGGCGTACTGGGAGACCCAGTACTTC

clone size: .
D gene: .
V gene: TRBV27
J gene: TRBJ2-1
CDR3 protein: CASSLSAGTNNEQFF
CDR3 DNA: TGTGCCAGCAGCTTATCGGCGGGAACCAACAATGAGCAGTTCTTC

clone size: .
D gene: .
V gene: TRBV27
J gene: TRBJ2-7
CDR3 protein: CASSSRQEDYEQYF
CDR3 DNA: TGTGCCAGCAGTTCCCGACAGGAGGACTACGAGCAGTACTTC

clone size: .
D gene: TRBD1
V gene: TRBV6-5
J gene: TRBJ1-5
CDR3 protein: CASHRQGAGQPQHF
CDR3 DNA: TGTGCCAGTCACAGACAGGGGGCAGGTCAGCCCCAGCATTTT

clone size: many
D gene: .
V gene: TRBV4-1
J gene: TRBJ2-1
CDR3 protein: CASSQVASDRGYEQFF
CDR3 DNA: TGCGCCAGCAGCCAAGTTGCCAGCGACCGGGGGTATGAGCAGTTCTTC

clone size: .
D gene: .
V gene: TRBV28
J gene: TRBJ2-7
CDR3 protein: CASSLEYSYRPYEQYF
CDR3 DNA: TGTGCCAGCAGCTTAGAATATAGCTACAGGCCCTACGAGCAGTACTTC

clone size: .
D gene: .
V gene: TRBV28
J gene: TRBJ2-1
CDR3 protein: CASNEHPDSLTSYNEQFF
CDR3 DNA: TGTGCCAGCAACGAACACCCGGACAGCCTCACGTCCTACAATGAGCAGTTCTTC

clone size: .
D gene: TRBD2
V gene: TRBV7-9
J gene: TRBJ2-3
CDR3 protein: CASSLLAALSTDTQYF
CDR3 DNA: TGTGCCAGCAGCTTACTAGCGGCCCTATCCACAGATACGCAGTATTTT

clone size: .
D gene: .
V gene: TRBV7-2
J gene: TRBJ2-3
CDR3 protein: CASSLAEGGSTDTQYF
CDR3 DNA: TGTGCCAGCAGCTTAGCCGAAGGGGGGAGCACAGATACGCAGTATTTT

clone size: .
D gene: .
V gene: TRBV28
J gene: TRBJ1-6
CDR3 protein: CASSFHANGDSPLHF
CDR3 DNA: TGTGCCAGCAGTTTCCACGCCAATGGGGATTCACCCCTCCACTTT

clone size: .
D gene: TRBD2
V gene: TRBV4-2
J gene: TRBJ2-5
CDR3 protein: CASSPGRAKETQYF
CDR3 DNA: TGTGCCAGCAGCCCTGGGAGGGCCAAGGAGACCCAGTACTTC

clone size: once
D gene: .
V gene: TRBV27
J gene: TRBJ1-2
CDR3 protein: CASSLSSAIYGYTF
CDR3 DNA: TGTGCCAGCAGTTTATCGTCGGCTATCTACGGCTACACCTTC

clone size: .
D gene: .
V gene: TRBV27
J gene: TRBJ2-2
CDR3 protein: CASSLGGIGELFF
CDR3 DNA: TGTGCCAGCAGTTTAGGGGGGATCGGGGAGCTGTTTTTT

clone size: .
D gene: .
V gene: TRBV19
J gene: TRBJ1-1
CDR3 protein: CASSTGLSSRF
CDR3 DNA: TGTGCCAGTAGTACCGGACTGTCCTCCCGGTTT

clone size: once
D gene: TRBD1
V gene: TRBV19
J gene: TRBJ1-4
CDR3 protein: CASSIMGTANEKLFF
CDR3 DNA: TGTGCCAGTAGTATTATGGGGACAGCGAATGAAAAACTGTTTTTT

clone size: .
D gene: TRBD2
V gene: TRBV5-1
J gene: TRBJ2-4
CDR3 protein: CASSLAVAGGLGNIQYF
CDR3 DNA: TGCGCCAGCAGCTTGGCAGTAGCGGGAGGACTCGGAAACATTCAGTACTTC

clone size: .
D gene: .
V gene: TRBV7-9
J gene: TRBJ2-7
CDR3 protein: CASSPRVYEQYF
CDR3 DNA: TGTGCCAGCAGTCCTCGAGTCTACGAGCAGTACTTC

clone size: .
D gene: TRBD1
V gene: TRBV4-2
J gene: TRBJ1-1
CDR3 protein: CASSHGRLDRGATEAFF
CDR3 DNA: TGTGCCAGCAGCCACGGGAGACTTGACAGGGGAGCGACTGAAGCTTTCTTT

clone size: .
D gene: .
V gene: TRBV7-3
J gene: TRBJ2-1
CDR3 protein: CASSLRSPLETYNEQFF
CDR3 DNA: TGTGCCAGCAGCTTAAGGTCTCCGCTGGAGACCTACAATGAGCAGTTCTTC

clone size: .
D gene: .
V gene: TRBV27
J gene: TRBJ2-1
CDR3 protein: CASSSAPSSYNEQFF
CDR3 DNA: TGTGCCAGCAGTTCCGCGCCGAGCTCCTACAATGAGCAGTTCTTC

clone size: .
D gene: TRBD1
V gene: TRBV7-9
J gene: TRBJ1-2
CDR3 protein: CASSTWTGGADYGYTF
CDR3 DNA: TGTGCCAGCAGCACCTGGACAGGGGGCGCGGACTATGGCTACACCTTC

clone size: .
D gene: .
V gene: TRBV4-3
J gene: TRBJ1-2
CDR3 protein: CASSQDRPVNYGYTF
CDR3 DNA: TGCGCCAGCAGCCAAGATCGGCCGGTGAACTATGGCTACACCTTC

clone size: few
D gene: TRBD2
V gene: TRBV19
J gene: TRBJ2-7
CDR3 protein: CASSLAGRPYEQYF
CDR3 DNA: TGTGCCAGTAGTTTAGCGGGACGGCCCTACGAGCAGTACTTC

clone size: .
D gene: .
V gene: TRBV28
J gene: TRBJ1-5
CDR3 protein: CASSLFATGRSNQPQHF
CDR3 DNA: TGTGCCAGCAGTTTATTTGCAACAGGGAGAAGCAATCAGCCCCAGCATTTT

clone size: .
D gene: .
V gene: TRBV7-9
J gene: TRBJ2-7
CDR3 protein: CASSSGTTLSYEQYF
CDR3 DNA: TGTGCCAGCAGCTCGGGGACAACCCTTTCCTACGAGCAGTACTTC

clone size: few
D gene: TRBD1
V gene: TRBV2
J gene: TRBJ1-5
CDR3 protein: CASRTDRGRGQPQHF
CDR3 DNA: TGTGCCAGCAGAACCGACAGGGGGCGAGGTCAGCCCCAGCATTTT

clone size: .
D gene: .
V gene: TRBV6-5
J gene: TRBJ1-2
CDR3 protein: CASSYSPGSGYTF
CDR3 DNA: TGTGCCAGCAGTTACTCCCCCGGCAGTGGCTACACCTTC

clone size: .
D gene: .
V gene: TRBV10-3
J gene: TRBJ1-1
CDR3 protein: CAISGTGYTEAFF
CDR3 DNA: TGTGCCATCAGTGGAACAGGGTACACTGAAGCTTTCTTT

clone size: .
D gene: .
V gene: TRBV6-5
J gene: TRBJ2-2
CDR3 protein: CASSNVNTGELFF
CDR3 DNA: TGTGCCAGCAGTAACGTCAACACCGGGGAGCTGTTTTTT

clone size: .
D gene: .
V gene: TRBV27
J gene: TRBJ2-1
CDR3 protein: CASSLSAGSLRVEQFF
CDR3 DNA: TGTGCCAGCAGTCTATCTGCGGGTTCCCTGAGAGTTGAGCAGTTCTTC

clone size: .
D gene: TRBD2
V gene: TRBV7-2
J gene: TRBJ2-5
CDR3 protein: CASSWMRTSGRAKTQYF
CDR3 DNA: TGTGCCAGCAGCTGGATGAGGACTAGCGGGAGGGCAAAGACCCAGTACTTC

clone size: .
D gene: .
V gene: TRBV6-5
J gene: TRBJ2-7
CDR3 protein: CASMADTYEQYF
CDR3 DNA: TGTGCCAGCATGGCAGATACCTACGAGCAGTACTTC

clone size: .
D gene: .
V gene: TRBV6-1
J gene: TRBJ2-7
CDR3 protein: CASSERIGTMNYEQYF
CDR3 DNA: TGTGCCAGCAGTGAAAGAATCGGGACGATGAACTACGAGCAGTACTTC

clone size: .
D gene: .
V gene: TRBV28
J gene: TRBJ1-2
CDR3 protein: CASSLSRVYGYTF
CDR3 DNA: TGTGCCAGCAGTCTTTCCCGGGTCTATGGCTACACCTTC

clone size: .
D gene: TRBD2
V gene: TRBV4-1
J gene: TRBJ2-1
CDR3 protein: CASSHPGLAGGPNFNEQFF
CDR3 DNA: TGCGCCAGCAGCCATCCGGGACTAGCGGGAGGGCCGAATTTCAATGAGCAGTTCTTC

clone size: .
D gene: TRBD1
V gene: TRBV19
J gene: TRBJ2-6
CDR3 protein: CASSTIPGQGVSGANVLTF
CDR3 DNA: TGTGCCAGTAGTACGATCCCGGGACAGGGGGTCTCTGGGGCCAACGTCCTGACTTTC

clone size: .
D gene: TRBD2
V gene: TRBV11-3
J gene: TRBJ2-1
CDR3 protein: CASSLGLAAYSYNEQFF
CDR3 DNA: TGTGCCAGCAGCTTAGGACTAGCGGCCTACTCCTACAATGAGCAGTTCTTC

clone size: .
D gene: .
V gene: TRBV28
J gene: TRBJ2-3
CDR3 protein: CASSLLAHTDTQYF
CDR3 DNA: TGTGCCAGCAGTTTATTAGCGCACACAGATACGCAGTATTTT

clone size: .
D gene: .
V gene: TRBV14
J gene: TRBJ2-3
CDR3 protein: CASSRDSDTQYF
CDR3 DNA: TGTGCCAGCAGCCGAGACTCTGATACGCAGTATTTT

clone size: .
D gene: .
V gene: TRBV4-1
J gene: TRBJ1-6
CDR3 protein: CASSQGLGPPLHF
CDR3 DNA: TGCGCCAGCAGCCAAGGACTGGGACCGCCCCTCCACTTT

clone size: .
D gene: .
V gene: TRBV29-1
J gene: TRBJ1-1
CDR3 protein: CSVAQSKGGRNTEAFF
CDR3 DNA: TGCAGCGTTGCCCAGTCCAAGGGCGGGCGGAACACTGAAGCTTTCTTT

clone size: .
D gene: TRBD2
V gene: TRBV27
J gene: TRBJ2-3
CDR3 protein: CASSFSTSGSLDTQYF
CDR3 DNA: TGTGCCAGCAGTTTCTCGACTAGCGGGAGCCTAGATACGCAGTATTTT

clone size: once
D gene: .
V gene: TRBV11-2
J gene: TRBJ2-2
CDR3 protein: CASSPNTGFGLLTGELFF
CDR3 DNA: TGTGCCAGCAGCCCAAATACAGGGTTTGGTCTGTTGACCGGGGAGCTGTTTTTT

clone size: .
D gene: .
V gene: TRBV10-3
J gene: TRBJ2-1
CDR3 protein: CAISGAPDYPSYNEQFF
CDR3 DNA: TGTGCCATCAGTGGGGCCCCCGACTACCCCTCCTACAATGAGCAGTTCTTC

clone size: .
D gene: .
V gene: TRBV4-3
J gene: TRBJ2-3
CDR3 protein: CASSQVSSLARGSTQYF
CDR3 DNA: TGCGCCAGCAGCCAAGTCTCGAGTCTAGCTAGGGGGTCTACGCAGTATTTT